Described below is a single T cell receptor beta chain sequence and its context. V lost 0 bases, J lost 5 bases, and 7 bases lay in between. CDR1 and CDR2 (germline): KGHSH, LQKENI. CDR3 length equals 13 residues. This entry comes from a study of T cell changes during pregnancy in multiple sclerosis. TCRdb's copy holds only in-frame clones and misses some; the assay was immunoSEQ multiplex PCR. The profile shows under 55,000 clones, about 87% of them singletons. The sample was peripheral blood, taken in the first trimester of pregnancy. The genes are TRBV18 and TRBJ1-1; D not certain. This TCR was sampled from a female donor with multiple sclerosis, enrolled in a pregnancy study. CDR3 in DNA: TGTGCCAGCTCACCACCTATGCGTACTGAAGCTTTCTTT. Protein sequence: CASSPPMRTEAFF.